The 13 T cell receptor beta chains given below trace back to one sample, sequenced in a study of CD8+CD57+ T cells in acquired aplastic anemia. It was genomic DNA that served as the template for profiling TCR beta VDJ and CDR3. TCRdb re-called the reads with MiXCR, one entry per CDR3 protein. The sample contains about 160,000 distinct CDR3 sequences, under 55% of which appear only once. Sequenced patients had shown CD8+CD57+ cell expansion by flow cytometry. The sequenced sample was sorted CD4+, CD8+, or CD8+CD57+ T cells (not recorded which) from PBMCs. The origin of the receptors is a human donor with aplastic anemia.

The CDR3 sequence is CASSHMKLGQELLTGELFF. Written as DNA, the CDR3 is TGTGCCAGCAGTCACATGAAACTAGGACAGGAGTTATTGACCGGGGAGCTGTTTTTT. The chain links TRBV27 to TRBJ2-2, with 7 bases that match TRBD1. Trimming at V came to 5 bases and at J to 5 bases, leaving 20 bases not matched to a gene. CDR3 length: 19 residues. Germline V gives CDR1 MNHEY, CDR2 SMNVEV (reference sequence).

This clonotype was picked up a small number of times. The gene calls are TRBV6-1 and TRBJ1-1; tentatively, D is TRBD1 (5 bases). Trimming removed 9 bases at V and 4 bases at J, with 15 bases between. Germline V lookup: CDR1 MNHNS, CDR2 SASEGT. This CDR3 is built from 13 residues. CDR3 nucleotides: TGTGCCAGTACCTTATCCGGGGGCACTGAAGCTTTCTTT. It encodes CASTLSGGTEAFF.

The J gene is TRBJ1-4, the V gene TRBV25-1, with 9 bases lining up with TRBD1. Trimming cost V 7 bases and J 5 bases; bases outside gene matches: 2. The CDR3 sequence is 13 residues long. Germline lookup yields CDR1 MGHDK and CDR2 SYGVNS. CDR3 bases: TGTGCCAGCAACGACAGGGGGAATGAAAAACTGTTTTTT. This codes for CASNDRGNEKLFF.

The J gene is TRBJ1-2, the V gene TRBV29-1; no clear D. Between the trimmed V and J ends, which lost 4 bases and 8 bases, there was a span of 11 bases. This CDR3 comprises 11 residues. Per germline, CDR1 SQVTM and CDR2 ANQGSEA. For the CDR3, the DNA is TGCAGCGTTGTGGGAACCGGGGGCTACACCTTC. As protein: CSVVGTGGYTF.

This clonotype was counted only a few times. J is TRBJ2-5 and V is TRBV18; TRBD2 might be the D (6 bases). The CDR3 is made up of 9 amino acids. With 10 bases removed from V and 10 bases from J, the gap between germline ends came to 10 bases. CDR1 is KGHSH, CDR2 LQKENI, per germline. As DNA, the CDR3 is TGTGCCAAACTGGGGGGCCAGTACTTC. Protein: CAKLGGQYF.

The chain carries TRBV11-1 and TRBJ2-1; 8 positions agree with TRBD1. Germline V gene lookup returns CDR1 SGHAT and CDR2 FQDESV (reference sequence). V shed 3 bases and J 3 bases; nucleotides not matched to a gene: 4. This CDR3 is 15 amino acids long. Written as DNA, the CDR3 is TGTGCCAGCAGCTTGACAGGGGCCTACTACAATGAGCAGTTCTTC. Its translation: CASSLTGAYYNEQFF.

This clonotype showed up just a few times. Written as DNA, the CDR3 is TGTGCCACCAGTGACCCGGGACAGCACCTAGAGACCCAGTACTTC. This gives the protein CATSDPGQHLETQYF. V and J are TRBV24-1 and TRBJ2-5; 7 nucleotides match TRBD1. Unmatched junction bases numbered 8, after V lost 4 bases and J lost 4 bases. Germline CDR1 is KGHDR and CDR2 is SFDVKD. This CDR3 region has 15 residues.

CDR3 sequence: CSASGKGLGYTEAFF. DNA for the CDR3: TGCAGTGCTAGCGGGAAGGGGCTTGGGTACACTGAAGCTTTCTTT. This chain joins TRBV20-1 and TRBJ1-1, with a possible D match to TRBD1 (5 bases). Germline lookup yields CDR1 DFQATT and CDR2 SNEGSKA (reference sequence). The CDR3 extends over 15 amino acids. Trimming shortened V by 3 bases and J by 3 bases, and 17 bases separated the two germline ends.

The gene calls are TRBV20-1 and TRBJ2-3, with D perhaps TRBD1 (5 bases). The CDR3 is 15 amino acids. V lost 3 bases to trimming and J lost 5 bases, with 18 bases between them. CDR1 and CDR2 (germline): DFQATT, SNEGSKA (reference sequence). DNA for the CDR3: TGCAGTGCTAGGCAGGACACCCAGAGAGTAGATACGCAGTATTTT. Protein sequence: CSARQDTQRVDTQYF.

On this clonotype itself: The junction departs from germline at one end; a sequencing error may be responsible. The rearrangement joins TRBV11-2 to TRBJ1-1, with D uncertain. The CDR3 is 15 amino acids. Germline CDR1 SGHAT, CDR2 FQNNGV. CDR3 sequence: CASSLGTLMNTEAIF. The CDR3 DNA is TGTGCCAGCAGCTTAGGAACCCTCATGAACACTGAAGCTATCTTT.

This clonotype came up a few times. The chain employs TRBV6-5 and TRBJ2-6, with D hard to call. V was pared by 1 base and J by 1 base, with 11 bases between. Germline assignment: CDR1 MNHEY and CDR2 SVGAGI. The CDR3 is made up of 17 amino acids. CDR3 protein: CASSYLDGNSGANVLTF. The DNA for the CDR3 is TGTGCCAGCAGTTACTTGGATGGGAATTCTGGGGCCAACGTCCTGACTTTC.

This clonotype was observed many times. DNA of the CDR3: TGTGCCAGCAGTGCGGACAGGGCACGGCCCCAGCATTTT. This codes for CASSADRARPQHF. J is TRBJ1-5 and V is TRBV6-1; TRBD1 agrees at 8 bases. This CDR3 spans 13 amino acids. V was pared by 4 bases and J by 9 bases, with 5 bases of the junction left unmatched. The germline CDR1 and CDR2 sequences are MNHNS and SASEGT.

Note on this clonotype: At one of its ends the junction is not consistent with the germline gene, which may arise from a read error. CDR3 nucleotides: TGCGCCAGCAGCCGAGACAGCCCCTCTGAGGCCAACGTCCTGACTTTC. This translates into CASSRDSPSEANVLTF. The V call is TRBV5-1, the J call TRBJ2-6; D perhaps matches TRBD1 (5 bases). The V gene's germline CDR1 is SGHRS and CDR2 YFSETQ. The CDR3 covers 16 residues.